The rows below give T cell receptor beta chains drawn from one sample of a study of read filtering for tumor transcriptome and immune sequencing. TCRdb analysed the reads with MiXCR anew, one entry per CDR3 protein. The sample consists of about 130,000 distinct CDR3 sequences, 13% of them appearing once. What was sequenced was a population of CD138-negative cells sorted from bone marrow. These receptors originate from a donor aged 40 or over with multiple myeloma. Each CDR3 is given with its conserved first and last residue. A D gene is named only where the DNA matches it firmly. Clone sizes are shown as once, few, many or a size class.

once | TRBJ2-1 | TRBV7-9 | . | CASSFDTYNGQFF | TGTGCCAGCAGCTTTGACACCTACAATGGGCAGTTCTTC
few | TRBJ2-5 | TRBV18 | . | CASSRPTVQETQYF | TGTGCCAGCTCCCGCCCGACAGTCCAAGAGACCCAGTACTTC
many | TRBJ2-1 | TRBV11-2 | TRBD2 | CASRAGTSPFF | TGTGCCAGCAGGGCTGGGACTAGCCCGTTCTTC
few | TRBJ1-1 | TRBV20-1 | TRBD1 | CSAWDRGRETEAFF | TGCAGTGCTTGGGACAGGGGAAGAGAAACTGAAGCTTTCTTT
many | TRBJ2-3 | TRBV29-1 | TRBD1 | CSVAPGQGIGTQYF | TGCAGCGTTGCACCGGGACAGGGCATAGGTACGCAGTATTTT
many | TRBJ2-5 | TRBV3-1 | . | CASSQDAGKTQYF | TGTGCCAGCAGCCAAGACGCAGGAAAGACCCAGTACTTC
many | TRBJ2-5 | TRBV4-1 | . | CASSQDRVETQYF | TGCGCCAGCAGCCAAGACAGGGTCGAGACCCAGTACTTC
many | TRBJ2-1 | TRBV9 | TRBD2 | CASSPSGRAYNEQFF | TGTGCCAGCAGCCCTAGCGGGAGGGCCTACAATGAGCAGTTCTTC
few | TRBJ1-1 | TRBV5-1 | . | CASSLGRHANTEAFF | TGCGCCAGCAGCTTGGGGCGACACGCGAACACTGAAGCTTTCTTT
many | TRBJ1-2 | TRBV6-2/TRBV6-3 | . | CASTLRDTYGYTF | TGTGCCAGCACTCTCAGGGACACCTATGGCTACACCTTC
many | TRBJ2-7 | TRBV29-1 | . | CSVAPSPLNNEQYF | TGCAGCGTTGCCCCTAGTCCCCTCAACAACGAGCAGTACTTC
many | TRBJ2-1 | TRBV19 | TRBD2 | CATGGGNEQFF | TGTGCCACGGGGGGGGGCAATGAGCAGTTCTTC